One sample yielded the 4 T cell receptor beta chains listed below, sequenced in a study of human T cells and chemical hapten exposure. Time point meaning: patch test 2, 6 weeks after DPC sensitization. Described treatment: therapeutic diphenylcyclopropenone sensitization with weekly scalp DPC. From the RACE reads, TCRdb called clonotypes with MiXCR, one entry per CDR3 protein. The table has 330,000 or so distinct CDR3 sequences, roughly 6.3% seen once. The sample consisted of whole blood, taken in connection with sensitization to the hapten diphenylcyclopropenone (DPC). These receptors were obtained from a woman between 18 and 29 years old with alopecia areata. Some clones in this sample may be carry-over from other donors' samples.

The sample holds a few counts of this clonotype. The chain links TRBV5-1 to TRBJ1-1; D remains ambiguous. Deletions cut 2 bases from V and 4 bases from J, with 15 bases between. Germline V lookup: CDR1 SGHRS, CDR2 YFSETQ. The CDR3 has 15 amino acids. In DNA, the CDR3 is TGCGCCAGCAGCTTAAGCCCGGGGTTGGGCACTGAAGCTTTCTTT. Amino acid sequence: CASSLSPGLGTEAFF.

This clonotype showed up many times. The chain has TRBV14 and TRBJ1-5; the D is unclear. Germline V lookup: CDR1 SGHDN, CDR2 FVKESK. V lost 4 bases to trimming and J lost 3 bases, with 4 bases between them. CDR3 length: 12 amino acids. CDR3 coding DNA: TGTGCCAGCAGCCGGACCAATCAGCCCCAGCATTTT. Translated, it gives CASSRTNQPQHF.

The sample holds many counts of this clonotype. This chain joins TRBV29-1 and TRBJ1-1; D call uncertain. V lost 7 bases to trimming and J lost 3 bases, with 15 bases between them. The germline CDR1 and CDR2 sequences are SQVTM and ANQGSEA. The CDR3 contains 13 residues. In nucleotides, the CDR3 is TGCAGCGCCGAAGCTAACGCCCACACTGAAGCTTTCTTT. This gives the protein CSAEANAHTEAFF.

V usage is TRBV6-4 and J usage is TRBJ2-3; 11 bases agree with TRBD2. The CDR3 sequence is 15 residues long. The ends lost 6 bases at V and 2 bases at J; junction bases unmatched: 4. CDR1 and CDR2 from the germline V gene are MRHNA and SNTAGT. The CDR3 loop is CASSQLAGDTDTQYF. The CDR3, as DNA: TGTGCCAGCAGCCAACTAGCGGGGGACACAGATACGCAGTATTTT.